This T cell receptor beta chain was identified during a study of T cells in Graves' hyperthyroidism and ophthalmopathy. Template material for amplifying TCR beta CDR3 regions consisted of RNA transcripts. Carried out on the TCR CDR3, a first-round RT-PCR used the HTBI primer set. One entry per CDR3 protein results from TCRdb running MiXCR on the multiplex PCR reads. The repertoire holds more than 450,000 distinct CDR3 sequences, with less than 15% as singletons. Diagnoses were established using clinical symptoms, serum thyroxine and TRAb, thyroid ultrasound and orbital computed tomography. Overall study results and limits: Stable hyperthyroidism and ophthalmopathy were separated using 13 V-J signatures.

Per the germline V gene, CDR1 is DFQATT and CDR2 is SNEGSKA (reference sequence). The CDR3 consists of 14 residues. V shed 2 bases, J shed 2 bases, and the junction held 2 bases outside the gene matches. This clonotype was detected a few times. Antigen: not known. The clonotype originates from a woman in her thirties or forties with Graves' hyperthyroidism. The V call is TRBV20-1, the J call TRBJ2-1; TRBD2 matches at 8 bases. Sequenced material: blood. CDR3 DNA sequence: TGCAGTGCTAGAAAGGGACTAGCCTACAATGAGCAGTTCTTC. Translated, it gives CSARKGLAYNEQFF.